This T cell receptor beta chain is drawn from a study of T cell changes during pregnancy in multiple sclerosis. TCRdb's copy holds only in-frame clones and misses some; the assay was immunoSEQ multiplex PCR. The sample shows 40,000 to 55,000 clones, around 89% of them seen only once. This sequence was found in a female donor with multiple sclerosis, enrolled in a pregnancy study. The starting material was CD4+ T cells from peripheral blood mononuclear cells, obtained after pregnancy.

The DNA for the CDR3 is TGTGCCAGCAGTTTATATCAGGGGCATCAGCCCCAGCATTTT. It translates to CASSLYQGHQPQHF. The chain combines TRBV27 with TRBJ1-5; D may be TRBD1 (6 bases). Germline values: CDR1 MNHEY, CDR2 SMNVEV (reference sequence). The CDR3 spans 14 residues. V lost 1 base and J lost 5, with 9 bases in between.